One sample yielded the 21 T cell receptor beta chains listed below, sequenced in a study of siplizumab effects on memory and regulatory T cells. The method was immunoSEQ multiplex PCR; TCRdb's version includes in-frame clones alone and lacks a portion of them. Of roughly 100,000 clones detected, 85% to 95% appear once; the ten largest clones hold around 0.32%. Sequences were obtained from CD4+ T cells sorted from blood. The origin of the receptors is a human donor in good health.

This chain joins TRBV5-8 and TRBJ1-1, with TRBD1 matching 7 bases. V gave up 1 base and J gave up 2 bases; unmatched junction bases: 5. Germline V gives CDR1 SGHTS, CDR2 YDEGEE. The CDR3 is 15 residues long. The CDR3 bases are TGTGCCAGCAGCTTGTCGGGGACAGTAAACACTGAAGCTTTCTTT. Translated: CASSLSGTVNTEAFF.

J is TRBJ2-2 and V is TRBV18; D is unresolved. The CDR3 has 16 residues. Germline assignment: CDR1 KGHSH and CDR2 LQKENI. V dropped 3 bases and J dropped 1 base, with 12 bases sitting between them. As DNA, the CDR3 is TGTGCCAGCTCACCTATCCGGGCCAAGAACACCGGGGAGCTGTTTTTT. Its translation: CASSPIRAKNTGELFF.

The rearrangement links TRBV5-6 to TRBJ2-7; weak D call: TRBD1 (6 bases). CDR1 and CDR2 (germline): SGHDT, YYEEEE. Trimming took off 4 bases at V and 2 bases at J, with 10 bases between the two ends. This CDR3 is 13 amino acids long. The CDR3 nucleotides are TGTGCCAGCAGCGACGGACAGACCTACGAGCAGTACTTC. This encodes CASSDGQTYEQYF.

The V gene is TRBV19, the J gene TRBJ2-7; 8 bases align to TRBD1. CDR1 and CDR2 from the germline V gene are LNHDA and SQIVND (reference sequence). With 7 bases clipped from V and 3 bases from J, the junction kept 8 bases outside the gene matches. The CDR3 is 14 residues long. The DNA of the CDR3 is TGTGCCAGTAACCACGGGACAGGACTCTACGAGCAGTACTTC. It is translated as CASNHGTGLYEQYF.

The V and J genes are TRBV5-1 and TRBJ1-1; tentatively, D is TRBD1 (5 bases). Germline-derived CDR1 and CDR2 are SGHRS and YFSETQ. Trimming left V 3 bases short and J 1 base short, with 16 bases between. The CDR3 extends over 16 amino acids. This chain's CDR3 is CASSSPEGRQNTEAFF. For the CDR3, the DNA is TGCGCCAGCAGCTCACCGGAGGGACGGCAGAACACTGAAGCTTTCTTT.

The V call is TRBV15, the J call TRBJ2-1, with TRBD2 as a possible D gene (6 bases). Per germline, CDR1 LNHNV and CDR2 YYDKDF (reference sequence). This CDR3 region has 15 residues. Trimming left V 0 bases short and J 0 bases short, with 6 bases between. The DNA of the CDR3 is TGTGCCACCAGCAGAGAGGGAGGCTCCTACAATGAGCAGTTCTTC. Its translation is CATSREGGSYNEQFF. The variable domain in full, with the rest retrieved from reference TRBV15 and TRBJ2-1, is DAMVIQNPRYQVTQFGKPVTLSCSQTLNHNVMYWYQQKSSQAPKLLFHYYDKDFNNEADTPDNFQSRRPNTSFCFLDIRSPGLGDTAMYLCATSREGGSYNEQFFGPGTRLTVL.

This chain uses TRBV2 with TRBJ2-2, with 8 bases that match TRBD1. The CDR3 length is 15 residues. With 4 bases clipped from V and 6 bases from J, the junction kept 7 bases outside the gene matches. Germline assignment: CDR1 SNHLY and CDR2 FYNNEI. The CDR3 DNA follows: TGTGCCAGCAGTGCCTCCGGACAGGGATCCGGGGAGCTGTTTTTT. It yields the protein CASSASGQGSGELFF.

Written as DNA, the CDR3 is TGTGCCAGCAGCTTGGTCAGGGGCGGAAACACCATATATTTT. It is translated as CASSLVRGGNTIYF. The chain employs TRBV7-2 and TRBJ1-3, with D possibly TRBD1 on 6 matching bases. CDR1 SGHTA and CDR2 FQGNSA come from the germline V gene. V was shortened by 3 bases and J by 4 bases, with 10 bases between the two germline ends. CDR3 length equals 14 residues.

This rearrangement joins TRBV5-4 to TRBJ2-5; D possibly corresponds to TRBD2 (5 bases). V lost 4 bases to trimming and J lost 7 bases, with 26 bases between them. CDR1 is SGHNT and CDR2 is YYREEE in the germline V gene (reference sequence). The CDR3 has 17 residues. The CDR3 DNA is TGTGCCAGCAGCAACCCAACCTTCGGGAACCCTCGGGCGACCCAGTACTTC. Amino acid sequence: CASSNPTFGNPRATQYF.

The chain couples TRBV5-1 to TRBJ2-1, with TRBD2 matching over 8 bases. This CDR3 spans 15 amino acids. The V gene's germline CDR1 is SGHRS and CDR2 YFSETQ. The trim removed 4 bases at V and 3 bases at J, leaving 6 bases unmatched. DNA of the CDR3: TGCGCCAGCAGCCCGACCGGGACTAGCTACAATGAGCAGTTCTTC. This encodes CASSPTGTSYNEQFF.

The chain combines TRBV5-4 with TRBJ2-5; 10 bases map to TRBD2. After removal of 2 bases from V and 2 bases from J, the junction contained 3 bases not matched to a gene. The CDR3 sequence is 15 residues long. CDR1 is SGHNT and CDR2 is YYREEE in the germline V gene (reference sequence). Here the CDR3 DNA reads TGTGCCAGCAGCTTCAGGACTAGCGGACAAGAGACCCAGTACTTC. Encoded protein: CASSFRTSGQETQYF.

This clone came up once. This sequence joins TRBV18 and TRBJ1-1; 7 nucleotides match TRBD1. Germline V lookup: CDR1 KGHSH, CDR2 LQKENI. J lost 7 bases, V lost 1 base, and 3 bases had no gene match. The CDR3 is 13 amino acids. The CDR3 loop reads CASSPQGAGEAFF. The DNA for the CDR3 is TGTGCCAGCTCACCACAGGGGGCGGGTGAAGCTTTCTTT.

CDR3 sequence (DNA): TGTGCCAGCAGCTTATCTGGACAGGGGTGGAATGAGCAGTTCTTC. As protein: CASSLSGQGWNEQFF. V is TRBV11-3 and J is TRBJ2-1; 9 bases line up with TRBD1. V lost 2 bases and J lost 7; bases outside the gene matches: 6. Looked up from germline, CDR1 is SGHNT and CDR2 is YENEEA. The CDR3 contains 15 residues.

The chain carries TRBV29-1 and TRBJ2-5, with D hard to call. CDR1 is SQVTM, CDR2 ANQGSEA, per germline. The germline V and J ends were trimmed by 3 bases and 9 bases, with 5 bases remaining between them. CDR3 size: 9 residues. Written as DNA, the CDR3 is TGCAGCGTTGAGGTGCCCCAGTACTTC. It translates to CSVEVPQYF.

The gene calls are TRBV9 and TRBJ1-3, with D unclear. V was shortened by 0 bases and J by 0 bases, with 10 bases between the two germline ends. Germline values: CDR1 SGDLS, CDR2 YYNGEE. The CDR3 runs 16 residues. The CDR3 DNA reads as TGTGCCAGCAGCGTAGGGCTCGATAGCTCTGGAAACACCATATATTTT. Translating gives CASSVGLDSSGNTIYF.

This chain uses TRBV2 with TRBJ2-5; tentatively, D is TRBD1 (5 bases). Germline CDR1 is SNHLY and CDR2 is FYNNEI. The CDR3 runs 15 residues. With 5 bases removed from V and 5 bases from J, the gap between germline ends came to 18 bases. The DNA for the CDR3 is TGTGCCAGCAGTCCAGACAGCCCAAAATGGGAGACCCAGTACTTC. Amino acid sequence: CASSPDSPKWETQYF.

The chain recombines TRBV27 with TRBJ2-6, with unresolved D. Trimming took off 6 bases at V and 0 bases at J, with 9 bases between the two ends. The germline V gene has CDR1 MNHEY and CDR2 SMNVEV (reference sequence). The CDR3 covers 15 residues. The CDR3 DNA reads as TGTGCCAGCAGCCCCATAAGCTCTGGGGCCAACGTCCTGACTTTC. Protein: CASSPISSGANVLTF.

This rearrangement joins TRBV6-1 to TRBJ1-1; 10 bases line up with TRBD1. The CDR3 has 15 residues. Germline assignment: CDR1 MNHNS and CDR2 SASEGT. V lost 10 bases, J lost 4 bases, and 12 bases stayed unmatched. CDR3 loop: CATKKDRGGSTEAFF. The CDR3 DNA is TGTGCCACAAAGAAGGACAGGGGGGGTAGCACTGAAGCTTTCTTT.

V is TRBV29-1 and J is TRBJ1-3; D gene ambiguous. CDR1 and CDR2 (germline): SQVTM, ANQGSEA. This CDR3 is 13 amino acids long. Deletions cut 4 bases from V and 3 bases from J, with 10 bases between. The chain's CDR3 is CSVVPTGGNTIYF. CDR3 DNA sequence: TGCAGCGTTGTTCCGACTGGTGGAAACACCATATATTTT. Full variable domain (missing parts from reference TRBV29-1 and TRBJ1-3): SAVISQKPSRDICQRGTSLTIQCQVDSQVTMMFWYRQQPGQSLTLIATANQGSEATYESGFVIDKFPISRPNLTFSTLTVSNMSPEDSSIYLCSVVPTGGNTIYFGEGSWLTVV.

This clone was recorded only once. As DNA, the CDR3 is TGTGCCAGCAGTTCACCTGGCGGGACAGATACGCAGTATTTT. Translated, it gives CASSSPGGTDTQYF. The chain carries TRBV28 and TRBJ2-3; TRBD2 is a possible D gene (5 bases). Trimming shortened V by 4 bases and J by 3 bases, and 11 bases separated the two germline ends. CDR3 size: 14 residues. Germline assignment: CDR1 MDHEN and CDR2 SYDVKM.

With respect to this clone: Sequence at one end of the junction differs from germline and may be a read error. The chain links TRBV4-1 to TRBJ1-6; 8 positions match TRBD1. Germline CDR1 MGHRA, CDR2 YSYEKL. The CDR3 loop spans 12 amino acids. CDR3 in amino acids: CASSQPQGALYF. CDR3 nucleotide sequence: TGCGCCAGCAGCCAACCCCAGGGGGCCCTCTACTTT.